This T cell receptor beta chain was retrieved from a study of T cells in Graves' hyperthyroidism and ophthalmopathy. The investigators amplified TCR beta CDR3 regions from RNA transcripts. The HTBI primer set drove a first-round RT-PCR of the TCR CDR3. MiXCR, run by TCRdb on the multiplex PCR reads, gives a single entry per CDR3 protein. Among 610,000 or so distinct CDR3 sequences, 46% were seen once, and the ten largest hold more than 7.5%. In germline, CDR1 is SNHLY, CDR2 FYNNEI. V lost 3 bases, J lost 1 base, and 6 bases lay in between. CDR3 length: 13 residues. General study points: Ophthalmopathy was distinguished from stable hyperthyroidism by 13 V-J signatures.

This clonotype was detected ten times or more. Its antigen remains unidentified. Newly diagnosed hyperthyroidism, duration under 2 months, in patients aged 18 to 65. Exclusion followed for patients with uncontrolled infection, other autoimmune disease, pregnancy or lactation. Diagnostic decisions used clinical symptoms, serum thyroxine and TRAb, thyroid ultrasound and orbital computed tomography. Sequenced material: peripheral blood or thyroid tissue (not recorded which). This chain links TRBV2 with TRBJ1-2; D ambiguous. This TCR was sampled from a woman aged 18-30 years with Graves' hyperthyroidism. In DNA form, the CDR3 reads TGTGCCAGCAGTGACACCTTTAACTATGGCTACACCTTC. Encoded protein: CASSDTFNYGYTF.